This is a list of T cell receptor beta chains from one sample in a study of regulatory T cells in long-lasting Graves disease. TCRdb processed the multiplex PCR reads anew with MiXCR; each CDR3 protein has one entry. The sample lists more than 450,000 distinct CDR3 sequences, 15% to 20% seen once, with approximately 12% in the top ten. The data also belong to a second study, concerning T cells in Graves' hyperthyroidism and ophthalmopathy.

Sequences were derived from peripheral blood mononuclear cells (PBMCs), sampled at new diagnosis, from a patient treated with antithyroid drugs. The receptors were sampled from a man aged 40-55 years with Graves disease. Both conserved end residues are part of each CDR3. D genes are given only for firm matches. The size of a clone is reported for some rows only, either as once, few or many, or as a class for expanded clones.

length,D,V,size,J,CDR3,DNA
13,TRBD2,TRBV5-1,.,TRBJ2-1,CASSPSGLHEQFF,TGCGCCAGCAGTCCTAGCGGGTTGCATGAGCAGTTCTTC
15,.,TRBV15,.,TRBJ1-3,CATSSRGGTGNTIYF,TGTGCCACCAGCAGTCGGGGAGGGACTGGAAACACCATATATTTT
12,.,TRBV27,.,TRBJ2-1,CASSSRPGEQFF,TGTGCCAGCAGTTCACGACCGGGGGAGCAGTTCTTC
20,.,TRBV11-2,.,TRBJ2-2,CASSGSVISLSGRNTGELFF,TGTGCCAGCAGCGGCTCAGTAATTTCGTTAAGCGGGCGGAACACCGGGGAGCTGTTTTTT
15,TRBD1,TRBV2,many,TRBJ2-5,CASILRQGKQETQYF,TGTGCCAGCATACTAAGACAGGGGAAGCAAGAGACCCAGTACTTC
14,.,TRBV28,many,TRBJ1-6,CASSLLADNSPLHF,TGTGCCAGCAGTTTATTGGCCGATAATTCACCCCTCCACTTT
13,.,TRBV30,.,TRBJ1-6,CAWRASVDSPLHF,TGTGCCTGGAGAGCCTCAGTTGATTCACCCCTCCACTTT
14,.,TRBV12-3/TRBV12-4,many,TRBJ2-1,CASSLGVSYNEQFF,TGTGCCAGCAGTTTAGGGGTCTCCTACAATGAGCAGTTCTTC
14,TRBD2,TRBV3-1,many,TRBJ2-1,CASSRGLATNEQFF,TGTGCCAGCAGCCGAGGACTAGCGACGAATGAGCAGTTCTTC
12,.,TRBV28,many,TRBJ2-1,CASSQDYNEQFF,TGTGCCAGCAGTCAAGACTACAATGAGCAGTTCTTC
13,TRBD1,TRBV10-1,many,TRBJ1-1,CASSRTGRGEAFF,TGCGCCAGCAGTCGGACAGGCCGCGGGGAAGCTTTCTTT
15,TRBD1,TRBV3-1,many,TRBJ2-7,CASSLPTGTSYEQYF,TGTGCCAGCAGCCTACCGACAGGGACCTCCTACGAGCAGTACTTC
14,.,TRBV12-3/TRBV12-4,many,TRBJ1-2,CASSKTAINYGYTF,TGTGCCAGCAGCAAGACAGCTATTAACTATGGCTACACCTTC
15,TRBD1,TRBV7-9,few,TRBJ2-7,CASSLVGQESHEQYF,TGTGCCAGCAGCTTAGTGGGACAGGAAAGCCACGAGCAGTACTTC
16,.,TRBV4-1,.,TRBJ2-1,CASSQDYPGSSDEQFF,TGCGCCAGCAGCCAAGATTACCCAGGGAGTAGTGATGAGCAGTTCTTC
13,.,TRBV30,.,TRBJ2-2,CAWTGLNTGELFF,TGTGCCTGGACGGGCCTTAACACCGGGGAGCTGTTTTTT
19,TRBD2,TRBV6-5,.,TRBJ2-4,CASSYSRGGLAGVRDIQYF,TGTGCCAGCAGTTACTCGAGGGGGGGACTAGCGGGCGTCAGGGACATTCAGTACTTC
15,TRBD1,TRBV7-2,.,TRBJ1-6,CASGLRAGGESPLHF,TGTGCCAGCGGCTTAAGAGCAGGGGGGGAATCACCCCTCCACTTT
16,.,TRBV4-1,.,TRBJ1-1,CASSQVVGARNTEAFF,TGCGCCAGCAGCCAAGTCGTGGGGGCCCGGAACACTGAAGCTTTCTTT
15,TRBD1,TRBV7-9,.,TRBJ1-2,CASSLGQGADYGYTF,TGTGCCAGCAGCTTAGGACAGGGGGCCGACTATGGCTACACCTTC
15,TRBD2,TRBV2,.,TRBJ2-3,CASSATSGSPDTQYF,TGTGCCAGCAGTGCGACTAGCGGGAGCCCAGATACGCAGTATTTT
13,.,TRBV28,.,TRBJ1-5,CATRRQGNQPQHF,TGTGCCACCCGGAGGCAGGGCAATCAGCCCCAGCATTTT
14,.,TRBV28,many,TRBJ1-5,CASRFGTFNQPQHF,TGTGCCAGCAGATTCGGGACGTTCAATCAGCCCCAGCATTTT
16,.,TRBV28,.,TRBJ2-5,CASSFTVGAGQETQYF,TGTGCCAGCAGCTTTACGGTGGGGGCAGGGCAAGAGACCCAGTACTTC
14,.,TRBV25-1,few,TRBJ2-5,CASSVTGVGETQYF,TGTGCCAGCAGTGTAACGGGAGTAGGGGAGACCCAGTACTTC
15,TRBD1,TRBV24-1,few,TRBJ2-2,CATLSGTGFDGELFF,TGTGCCACCCTCAGCGGGACAGGGTTTGACGGGGAGCTGTTTTTT
11,.,TRBV20-1,few,TRBJ2-5,CSARPTETQYF,TGCAGTGCTCGCCCGACGGAGACCCAGTACTTC
14,.,TRBV6-1,few,TRBJ1-2,CASSRDHLTDGYTF,TGTGCCAGCAGCCGGGACCACTTAACCGACGGCTACACCTTC
15,TRBD1,TRBV27,many,TRBJ2-1,CASRGTGLGNNEQFF,TGTGCCAGCAGGGGGACAGGGCTAGGGAACAATGAGCAGTTCTTC
13,TRBD2,TRBV27,.,TRBJ2-7,CASSWEGSYEQYF,TGTGCCAGCAGTTGGGAGGGATCGTACGAGCAGTACTTC
16,TRBD1,TRBV27,many,TRBJ2-7,CASSLSVDAGGDEQYF,TGTGCCAGCAGTTTATCGGTCGATGCAGGGGGCGATGAGCAGTACTTC
14,.,TRBV10-2,few,TRBJ2-2,CASSESRNTGELFF,TGCGCCAGCAGTGAGTCGCGGAACACCGGGGAGCTGTTTTTT
13,.,TRBV20-1,many,TRBJ1-5,CSAAGGGNQPQHF,TGCAGTGCTGCGGGGGGGGGCAATCAGCCCCAGCATTTT
15,.,TRBV6-2/TRBV6-3,once,TRBJ2-3,CADSPSGAKVDTQYF,TGTGCCGACAGTCCGAGCGGAGCGAAAGTAGATACGCAGTATTTT
11,.,TRBV20-1,many,TRBJ2-3,CSARNTDTQYF,TGCAGTGCTAGAAACACAGATACGCAGTATTTT
14,TRBD1,TRBV7-9,many,TRBJ1-1,CASSLGRGQTEAFF,TGTGCCAGCAGCTTGGGAAGGGGGCAAACTGAAGCTTTCTTT
16,TRBD2,TRBV5-1,few,TRBJ2-2,CASSTTSGRASGELFF,TGCGCCAGCAGCACGACTAGCGGGAGGGCCTCCGGGGAGCTGTTTTTT
14,TRBD2,TRBV20-1,many,TRBJ2-5,CSAPSSGSRETQYF,TGCAGTGCTCCCTCTAGCGGGAGCCGAGAGACCCAGTACTTC
14,.,TRBV5-1,many,TRBJ2-2,CASSLPLPTGELFF,TGCGCCAGCAGCTTGCCACTGCCCACCGGGGAGCTGTTTTTT
17,TRBD1,TRBV25-1,.,TRBJ2-5,CASSVQARDRGGETQYF,TGTGCCAGCAGTGTCCAAGCCCGGGACAGGGGCGGGGAGACCCAGTACTTC
13,.,TRBV2,many,TRBJ2-1,CATSSSGINEQFF,TGTGCCACCTCGTCTTCAGGGATTAATGAGCAGTTCTTC
16,TRBD2,TRBV29-1,.,TRBJ2-1,CSVAGLAGSSYNEQFF,TGCAGCGTTGCGGGACTAGCGGGGAGCTCCTACAATGAGCAGTTCTTC
17,TRBD2,TRBV27,.,TRBJ2-1,CASGAMTSGHTYNEQFF,TGTGCCAGCGGGGCAATGACTAGCGGGCACACCTACAATGAGCAGTTCTTC
15,.,TRBV2,many,TRBJ1-5,CASSGLADSNQPQHF,TGTGCCAGCAGTGGGTTGGCGGATAGCAATCAGCCCCAGCATTTT
17,TRBD2,TRBV5-1,many,TRBJ2-3,CASSGGTSGSLTDTQYF,TGCGCCAGCAGCGGGGGGACTAGCGGGTCCCTCACAGATACGCAGTATTTT
15,.,TRBV4-2,.,TRBJ2-3,CASSQGVAGTDTQYF,TGTGCCAGCAGCCAAGGGGTAGCCGGGACAGATACGCAGTATTTT
14,.,TRBV2,many,TRBJ1-5,CASSDLSGNQPQHF,TGTGCCAGCAGTGACCTGAGTGGCAATCAGCCCCAGCATTTT
14,.,TRBV4-1,.,TRBJ2-7,CASSQTRNSYEQYF,TGCGCCAGCAGCCAAACGAGAAACTCCTACGAGCAGTACTTC
17,.,TRBV6-1,.,TRBJ2-7,CACTSGGWRGSSYEQYF,TGTGCCTGCACTTCGGGGGGCTGGCGGGGGAGCTCCTACGAGCAGTACTTC
14,.,TRBV18,many,TRBJ2-7,CASSPPSVSYEQYF,TGTGCCAGCTCACCACCTAGCGTCTCCTACGAGCAGTACTTC
13,.,TRBV20-1,many,TRBJ2-7,CSARGLRSHEQYF,TGCAGTGCTAGAGGCCTGAGGTCCCACGAGCAGTACTTC
15,.,TRBV20-1,many,TRBJ2-5,CSARAVDPTGETQYF,TGCAGTGCTAGAGCTGTGGACCCTACAGGCGAGACCCAGTACTTC